What follows are 15 T cell receptor beta chains derived from one specimen sequenced in a study of T-cell reconstitution after alpha-beta-depleted transplantation in children (dated by TCRdb to 2016 to 2017). In light of the paper, this sample's treatment or condition label describes: allogeneic hematopoietic cell transplantation with graft depleted of TCRalphabeta T cells and CD19 B cells. Library construction relied on PCR. The sample was run on an Illumina HiSeq 2500. TCR library preparation used molecular barcoding, with unique molecular identifiers applied to normalize quantification of the TCRbeta repertoire. TCRdb trimmed the raw reads at Q25, called clones with MiXCR and kept productive beta chains. Each CDR3 protein gets just one entry, which takes the most common genes and DNA from the rows behind it. The sample records 500,000 to 750,000 distinct CDR3 sequences, 10% to 15% of which are singletons. Of the sample, 2% to 2.5% falls within the top ten clones.

The sequences come from PBMCs, mostly from graft donor cells, collected 360 days after TCRalphabeta/CD19-depleted stem cell transplant. These receptors were taken from a male patient younger than 18 who had a stem cell transplant for acute myeloid leukemia, so the T cells may come from the graft donor.

The table lists this clonotype with a few counts. The chain combines TRBV7-2 with TRBJ2-7, with 7 bases identical to TRBD2. There are 16 residues in the CDR3. V lost 5 bases to trimming and J lost 5 bases; unmatched junction nucleotides: 15. Germline V gene lookup returns CDR1 SGHTA and CDR2 FQGNSA. The CDR3 sequence: CASSRLGGGRDDEQYF. The DNA for the CDR3 is TGTGCCAGCAGCCGCCTTGGGGGGGGTCGAGATGACGAGCAGTACTTC.

The rearrangement links TRBV20-1 to TRBJ2-7; TRBD2 matches at 7 bases. The CDR3 is 13 residues long. Germline V gene data show CDR1 as DFQATT and CDR2 as SNEGSKA (reference sequence). CDR3 amino acids: CSRIGRDYYEQYF. The CDR3 region has the DNA TGCAGCCGGATAGGGCGGGACTACTACGAGCAGTACTTC.

This clonotype was seen more than once but under ten times. The rearrangement links TRBV15 to TRBJ2-1, with D unclear. There are 11 residues in the CDR3. The germline V gene has CDR1 LNHNV and CDR2 YYDKDF (reference sequence). V was cut by 3 bases and J by 5 bases, with 2 bases left in between. The CDR3 is CATSSDNEQFF. In nucleotides, the CDR3 is TGTGCCACCAGCAGTGACAATGAGCAGTTCTTC.

This clonotype was counted at least ten times. The rearrangement uses TRBV21-1 and TRBJ2-7; the table calls TRBD1, which could not be checked here. TRBV21-1 is a listed pseudogene. The CDR3 covers 15 residues. CDR3 residues: CASSKGGVSSYEQYF. CDR3 nucleotides: TGTGCCAGCAGCAAAGGGGGGGTTTCCTCCTACGAGCAGTACTTC.

The chain couples TRBV4-3 to TRBJ2-5; either TRBD1 or TRBD2 may supply D (5 bases each). Germline V gene sequence: CDR1 LGHNA, CDR2 YSLEER. CDR3 length equals 17 residues. The V gene lost 0 bases and the J gene lost 5 bases, with 19 bases spanning the gap. The CDR3, as DNA: TGCGCCAGCAGCCAAGATTCTACGTCGGGACCCTTGGAGACCCAGTACTTC. Residues: CASSQDSTSGPLETQYF.

This sequence joins TRBV7-9 and TRBJ2-1, with 9 bases aligning to TRBD1. CDR1 SEHNR and CDR2 FQNEAQ come from the germline V gene (reference sequence). With 3 bases clipped from V and 4 bases from J, the junction kept 7 bases outside the gene matches. This CDR3 region has 16 residues. The chain's CDR3 is CASSLGTGTGYNEQFF. CDR3 coding DNA: TGTGCCAGCAGCTTGGGAACCGGGACAGGGTACAATGAGCAGTTCTTC.

This clonotype was seen a handful of times. The chain couples TRBV7-9 to TRBJ2-7; TRBD2 matches 8 bases. The germline V gene encodes CDR1 SEHNR and CDR2 FQNEAQ (reference sequence). This CDR3 is built from 16 residues. With 0 bases clipped from V and 2 bases from J, the junction kept 6 bases outside the gene matches. The CDR3 DNA follows: TGTGCCAGCAGCTTAGCCCTAGCGGGCCCGGCCTACGAGCAGTACTTC. Amino acid sequence: CASSLALAGPAYEQYF.

This clonotype was detected a few times. This chain joins TRBV29-1 and TRBJ2-5; 9 bases agree with TRBD1. Germline CDR1 SQVTM, CDR2 ANQGSEA. CDR3 length equals 13 residues. V was clipped by 6 bases and J by 4 bases; unmatched bases: 6. The CDR3 nucleotides read TGCAGCGTCGGGACAGGGCCCCTAGAGACCCAGTACTTC. The encoded protein is CSVGTGPLETQYF.

This clonotype was seen a handful of times. The V call is TRBV12-3 or TRBV12-4, the J call TRBJ2-7; 8 nucleotides agree with TRBD1. The CDR3 covers 14 residues. The ends lost 4 bases at V and 8 bases at J; junction bases unmatched: 10. As DNA, the CDR3 is TGTGCCAGCAGTTCCTCACTCACAGGGGGACAGCAGTACTTC. Amino acid sequence: CASSSSLTGGQQYF.

This clonotype was counted at least ten times. J is TRBJ2-2 and V is TRBV7-8, with 7 bases aligning to TRBD1. CDR3 size: 16 residues. The germline V gene encodes CDR1 SGHVS and CDR2 FQNEAQ. V lost 5 bases, J lost 1 base, and 7 bases stayed unmatched. The DNA of the CDR3 is TGTGCCAGCAGCCTATTGGACAGGTTGAACACCGGGGAGCTGTTTTTT. It encodes CASSLLDRLNTGELFF.

This clonotype was recorded at least ten times. The chain couples TRBV20-1 to TRBJ2-5, with no clear D. Trimming pared 4 bases from V and 6 bases from J, leaving 15 bases between. The CDR3 totals 13 residues. Germline CDR1 DFQATT, CDR2 SNEGSKA (reference sequence). CDR3 in DNA: TGCAGTGCTACCATACGACACCGGCAGACCCAGTACTTC. Translating gives CSATIRHRQTQYF.

V and J are TRBV12-3 or TRBV12-4 and TRBJ2-7; 8 bases align to TRBD1. Trimming removed 0 bases from V and 2 bases from J; junction bases left unmatched: 9. The CDR3 has 17 amino acids. The CDR3 here is CASSLAADRVTPYEQYF. CDR3 DNA: TGTGCCAGCAGTTTAGCGGCGGACAGGGTGACCCCCTACGAGCAGTACTTC.

The rearrangement uses TRBV12-3 or TRBV12-4 and TRBJ2-3; TRBD2 aligns across 7 bases. Trimming removed 2 bases from V and 8 bases from J; junction bases left unmatched: 22. The CDR3 totals 19 residues. In DNA, the CDR3 is TGTGCCAGCAGTTTACGGGCGATGACGGGAGGCCGGGGTGGGGGTACGCAGTATTTT. Its translation is CASSLRAMTGGRGGGTQYF.

V is TRBV6-2 or TRBV6-3 and J is TRBJ2-2; D remains ambiguous. The length of the CDR3 is 12 residues. Trimming pared 6 bases from V and 7 bases from J, leaving 9 bases between. Germline CDR1 MNHEY, CDR2 SVGEGT. In nucleotides, the CDR3 is TGTGCCAGCAGCAATGTACGCGGGGAGCTGTTTTTT. This translates into CASSNVRGELFF.

In this sample, this clonotype turned up a few times. V is TRBV24-1 and J is TRBJ1-2; tentative D call: TRBD1 (6 bases). Germline CDR1 and CDR2: KGHDR and SFDVKD. V dropped 1 base and J dropped 1 base, with 9 bases sitting between them. This CDR3 contains 15 residues. The CDR3 bases are TGTGCCACCAGTGATTTAAAGGGGGGTAACTATGGCTACACCTTC. Its translation: CATSDLKGGNYGYTF.